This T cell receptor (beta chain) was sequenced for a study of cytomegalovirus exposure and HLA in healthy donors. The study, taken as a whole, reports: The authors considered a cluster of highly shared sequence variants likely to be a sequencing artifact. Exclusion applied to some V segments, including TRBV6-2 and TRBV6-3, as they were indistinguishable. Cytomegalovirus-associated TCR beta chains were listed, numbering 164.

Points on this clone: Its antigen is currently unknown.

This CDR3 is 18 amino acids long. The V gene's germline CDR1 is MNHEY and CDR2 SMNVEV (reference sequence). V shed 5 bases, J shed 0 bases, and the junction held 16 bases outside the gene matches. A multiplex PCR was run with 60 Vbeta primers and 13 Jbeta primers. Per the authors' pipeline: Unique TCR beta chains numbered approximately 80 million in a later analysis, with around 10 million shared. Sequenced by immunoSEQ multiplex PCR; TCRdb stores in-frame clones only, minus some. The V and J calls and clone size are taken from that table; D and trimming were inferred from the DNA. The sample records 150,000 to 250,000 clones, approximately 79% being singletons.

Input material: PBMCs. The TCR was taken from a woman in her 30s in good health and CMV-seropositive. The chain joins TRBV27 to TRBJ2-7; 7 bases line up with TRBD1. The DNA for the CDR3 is TGTGCCAGCAGTCAACTGACACCCCCGGGACAGAGCTCCTACGAGCAGTACTTC. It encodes CASSQLTPPGQSSYEQYF.